The clone carrying this T cell receptor beta chain has a count of ten or more. Its specificity is not known. Germline is not matched at one junction end, which may reflect a read error. The sample is drawn from a study of CD8 T cells in ankylosing spondylitis. Overall study results and limits: Relatively scarce in peripheral blood, disease-linked clones were CD8+. Disease-associated clones were reportedly significantly overrepresented in matched ankylosing spondylitis synovial fluid. Previous work reported some of these motif variants in the synovial fluid and blood of reactive arthritis.

TCRdb re-called the 5' RACE reads with MiXCR, one entry per CDR3 protein. The sample has about 240,000 distinct CDR3 sequences, around 9.1% seen once. Germline CDR1 is MNHNS and CDR2 is SASEGT. This CDR3 region has 12 residues. The source is a male donor with ankylosing spondylitis or in good health (not recorded which). The sequencing sample was made of blood, either unsorted or a sorted T cell fraction (not recorded which). The chain carries TRBV6-1 and TRBJ1-5, with 9 nucleotides matching TRBD1. CDR3: CASSLPGQGVNF. As DNA, the CDR3 is TGTGCCAGCAGCCTCCCGGGACAGGGTGTCAACTTT.